This T cell receptor (beta chain) stems from a study of monozygotic twins with inflammatory bowel disease (dated by TCRdb to between 2018 and 2021). Describing the broader study: The complete study included about 28 monozygotic twin pairs: 19 IBD-discordant Danish pairs and nine German pairs, of which four were IBD-concordant and five were IBD-discordant. The search for disease-associated traits relied mainly on comparing, within discordant pairs, IBD patients with their genetically identical healthy co-twins. Each individual had, on average, about 151 000 unique TCRalpha sequences and 181 000 unique TCRbeta sequences available for analysis.

A note on this clonotype: Its cognate antigen has yet to be identified.

From each donor, an approximately 2.5 ml peripheral blood sample was drawn into PAXgene tubes and stored at -80 degrees C. Total RNA was isolated from whole blood with the PAXgene blood miRNA kit on an automated QIAcube, without T cell sorting. Peripheral blood from monozygotic twin pairs concordant or discordant for inflammatory bowel disease was subjected to deep TCRalpha and TCRbeta repertoire profiling with unique molecular barcoding. Smoking habits were recorded for all twin pairs, with individuals classified as current, former or never smokers. Study-wide conclusions, independent of this receptor: The analysis was unable to tell apart different T cell subtypes. IBD patients had lower TCRbeta repertoire diversity, measured by the inverse Simpson index, than their healthy co-twins. Because patients were on differing immunosuppressive treatments, the repertoires may have picked up extra background noise and inter-individual variability. The results gave no support for a single strong signal or clonotype linked to IBD. Fewer clonotypes were shared with other individuals by IBD patients than by healthy twins, most markedly in patients showing signs of disease activity. Concordant and discordant twins showed no difference in repertoire similarity, possibly because of limited statistical power.

The method was 5' RACE. Each TCR library was prepared from around 3.5 ug of total RNA. For each sample, cDNA was synthesized in eight separate reactions using SMARTScribe reverse transcriptase. During cDNA synthesis, template switching was used to introduce unique molecular identifiers that contained a 6-nucleotide sample barcode. Amplification of TCRalpha and TCRbeta cDNA involved two nested PCRs of approximately 17 and 9 cycles, and each PCR was followed by bead purification. Before amplification, the cDNA was treated with uracil DNA-glycosylase and purified using the QIAquick PCR purification kit. The second PCR added Illumina TruSeq-compatible adapters along with sample-specific barcodes. TapeStation and Qubit were used to check library quality and concentration, and roughly 4.8 ng of each library went into the pool. Sequencing of the pooled libraries was done on an Illumina HiSeq2500 single-index Rapid Run using custom sequencing primers and 2 x 100 bp reads. As for how the authors treated the data: PCR and sequencing errors were corrected by UMI-based consensus assembly using MiGEC version 1.2.6. MiXCR version 2.1.1 was used to carry out V(D)J alignment, clonotype assembly and CDR3 extraction. Gene usage, clonotype sharing and MAIT/NKT TCR abundance were normalised by analysing the top 1000, 10 000 and 20 000 clonotypes per sample. After downsampling to 27 000 UMIs, diversity was calculated as the inverse Simpson index using the vegan R package. Paired Mann-Whitney U tests were applied to discordant twin pairs, with Benjamini-Hochberg correction for multiple testing. TCRdb reprocessed the reads into one record per CDR3 protein sequence, lacking DNA. For this entry, the V and J calls and clone size follow TCRdb and not the study's own pipeline. The sample table on file contains around 150,000 distinct CDR3 sequences. The ten largest clones represent roughly 2.4% of the sample.

Sequencing was carried out using blood. This TCR came from a human donor with ulcerative colitis or Crohn's disease, or a healthy co-twin of an affected twin (not recorded which).

The CDR3 protein sequence reads: CASSLTAQETQYF. This chain is built from TRBV28 and TRBJ2-5. According to the germline V gene, CDR1 reads MDHEN and CDR2 reads SYDVKM. From its cysteine to its phenylalanine, the CDR3 spans 13 amino acids. There is no recorded DNA.